This is a list of T cell receptor beta chains from one sample in a study of blood T cell repertoires in COVID-19. Clones were read by immunoSEQ multiplex PCR, and TCRdb kept only the in-frame ones, dropping some. Here the sample spans about 190,000 clones, 90% being singletons. Sequences were obtained from peripheral blood. These receptors all stem from a man aged 50 to 59 with acute or convalescent COVID-19. CDR3s include the opening cysteine and the closing phenylalanine or tryptophan. The order of the fields is D gene, V gene, J gene, clone size, CDR3 length, CDR3 DNA, CDR3 protein. D genes are given only for firm matches. Size values are once, few and many counts, or a class for expanded clones, and some rows have none.

>.|TRBV15|TRBJ1-3|.|16
TGTGCCACCAGCAGAGAAGTTTCGGGAGGTGGAAACACCATATATTTT
CATSREVSGGGNTIYF
>.|TRBV7-8|TRBJ1-4|.|15
TGTGCCAGCAGCTTAGGGCCCTCAGGGACAAACTTAATAGTTTTT
CASSLGPSGTNLIVF
>TRBD2|TRBV5-4|TRBJ2-3|few|16
TGTGCCAGCAGCGGAATAGCGGGAGGCAGCACAGATACGCAGTATTTT
CASSGIAGGSTDTQYF
>TRBD1|TRBV19|TRBJ2-2|.|14
TGTGCCAGTCGGGACAGGGGGCCGGGCGGGGAGCTGTTTTTT
CASRDRGPGGELFF
>.|TRBV12-3/TRBV12-4|TRBJ2-7|.|12
TGTGCCAGCAGCCTTCCCGCCTACGAGCAGTACTTC
CASSLPAYEQYF
>.|TRBV27|TRBJ1-4|.|14
TGTGCCAGCAGTCTCTTGACCCAGGCGGAAAAACTGTTTTTT
CASSLLTQAEKLFF
>.|TRBV5-4|TRBJ1-4|.|14
TGTGCCAGCAGCTTACAGGGAAATAATGAAAAACTGTTTTTT
CASSLQGNNEKLFF
>TRBD1|TRBV9|TRBJ1-2|.|13
TGTGCCAGCAGCTTCGGGACAGCTGATGGCTACACCTTC
CASSFGTADGYTF
>TRBD1|TRBV19|TRBJ1-5|.|17
TGTGCCAGTAGTATCGATCGCCGGGACAGGGGGATGCAGCCCCAGCATTTT
CASSIDRRDRGMQPQHF
>.|TRBV7-2|TRBJ2-3|.|15
TGTGCCAGCAGCTTCAAGTCGGGGGGCGCGGATACGCAGTATTTT
CASSFKSGGADTQYF
>.|TRBV30|TRBJ1-2|.|13
TGTGCCTGGAACCCGGACAGTAACTATGGCTACACCTTC
CAWNPDSNYGYTF
>.|TRBV19|TRBJ1-2|.|14
TGTGCCAGTAAAAGGGGCAGGGAGGAGGATGGCTACACCTTC
CASKRGREEDGYTF
>TRBD1|TRBV7-9|TRBJ1-6|.|14
TGTGCCAGCAGTCAGGGACAGACCTATTCACCCCTCCACTTT
CASSQGQTYSPLHF
>TRBD2|TRBV9|TRBJ2-1|.|17
TGTGCCAGCAGCGCCGGGACTAGCGGGACGGTTAAGAATGAGCAGTTCTTC
CASSAGTSGTVKNEQFF
>TRBD1|TRBV19|TRBJ2-1|.|16
TGTGCCAGTAGTACCATGACAGGGGAATACTACAATGAGCAGTTCTTC
CASSTMTGEYYNEQFF
>.|TRBV7-9|TRBJ2-3|.|13
TGTGCCAGCAGCTTAATTGGGTCAGGTACGCAGTATTTT
CASSLIGSGTQYF
>TRBD2|TRBV20-1|TRBJ2-7|.|14
TGCAGTGCTAGTCATGCGGGAGGAGGTTACGAGCAGTACTTC
CSASHAGGGYEQYF
>TRBD1|TRBV6-5|TRBJ1-2|.|14
TGTGCCAGCAGCCGGACAGGGAATAACTATGGCTACACCTTC
CASSRTGNNYGYTF
>TRBD2|TRBV3-1/TRBV3-2|TRBJ2-2|.|17
TGTGCCAGCAGCCAAGAGGCATGGACTAGCGGGAGGCCGGAGCTGTTTTTT
CASSQEAWTSGRPELFF
>TRBD2|TRBV29-1|TRBJ2-1|.|17
TGCAGCGTTGTTTCGTCTAGCGGGATAACCTCCTACAATGAGCAGTTCTTC
CSVVSSSGITSYNEQFF
>.|TRBV6-1|TRBJ2-5|once|16
TGTGCCAGCAGTGAAGCGGGGACGGGGGACCAAGAGACCCAGTACTTC
CASSEAGTGDQETQYF
>.|TRBV27|TRBJ1-6|.|13
TGTGCCAGCAGTTTACCCCCCCCGGCACCCCTCCACTTT
CASSLPPPAPLHF
>TRBD1|TRBV18|TRBJ1-2|.|15
TGTGCCAGCTCACCACCTGGGACAGTTAGCTATGGCTACACCTTC
CASSPPGTVSYGYTF
>TRBD1|TRBV7-9|TRBJ1-6|.|18
TGTGCCAGCAGCACCCGACCGGGACAGGGGGACTATAATTCACCCCTCCACTTT
CASSTRPGQGDYNSPLHF
>.|TRBV5-1|TRBJ2-5|.|14
TGCGCCAGCAGCTTGGGGCGCGGGCAAGAGACCCAGTACTTC
CASSLGRGQETQYF
>TRBD2|TRBV27|TRBJ2-7|.|13
TGTGCCAGCAGTTTGACTAGCGAATACGAGCAGTACTTC
CASSLTSEYEQYF
>.|TRBV7-8|TRBJ2-1|.|15
TGTGCCAGCAGCGCCCGACTAGGCAGGTACAATGAGCAGTTCTTC
CASSARLGRYNEQFF
>TRBD1|TRBV5-1|TRBJ2-2|once|15
TGCGCCAGCAGCTCGGGACAGGGGGCAGGCGGGGAGCTGTTTTTT
CASSSGQGAGGELFF
>TRBD1|TRBV4-3|TRBJ1-2|.|16
TGCGCCAGCAGCCAAGATCAGGGACAGGGGGGTAATGGCTACACCTTC
CASSQDQGQGGNGYTF
>.|TRBV29-1|TRBJ1-2|.|13
TGCAGCGTTGAGCTTAGGACACCCTATGGCTACACCTTC
CSVELRTPYGYTF
>.|TRBV7-2|TRBJ1-5|.|15
TGTGCCAGCAGCTTAGCCTGGGGGCTTAATCAGCCCCAGCATTTT
CASSLAWGLNQPQHF
>.|TRBV4-1|TRBJ1-1|.|15
TGCGCCAGCAACCAAGAGGCAGTTATGAACACTGAAGCTTTCTTT
CASNQEAVMNTEAFF
>.|TRBV4-3|TRBJ1-2|.|13
TGCGCCAGCAGCCTACAAGGAGCTCGTGGCTACACCTTC
CASSLQGARGYTF
>TRBD2|TRBV6-2/TRBV6-3|TRBJ2-1|.|13
TGTGCCAGCAGTTATTTAGCGGGGAATGAGCAGTTCTTC
CASSYLAGNEQFF
>.|TRBV30|TRBJ2-5|.|14
TGTGCCTGGAGTGCGGCGGGGCTTGGAGAGACCCAGTACTTC
CAWSAAGLGETQYF
>.|TRBV6-5|TRBJ2-5|.|12
TGTGCCAGCAGCCGGGACAAAGAGACCCAGTACTTC
CASSRDKETQYF
>.|TRBV7-2|TRBJ1-1|.|14
TGTGCCAGCAGCTCCCAGGGTCTCAACACTGAAGCTTTCTTT
CASSSQGLNTEAFF
>.|TRBV30|TRBJ1-3|once|14
TGTGCCTGGAGTGTACTGGTTTTTGGAAACACCATATATTTT
CAWSVLVFGNTIYF